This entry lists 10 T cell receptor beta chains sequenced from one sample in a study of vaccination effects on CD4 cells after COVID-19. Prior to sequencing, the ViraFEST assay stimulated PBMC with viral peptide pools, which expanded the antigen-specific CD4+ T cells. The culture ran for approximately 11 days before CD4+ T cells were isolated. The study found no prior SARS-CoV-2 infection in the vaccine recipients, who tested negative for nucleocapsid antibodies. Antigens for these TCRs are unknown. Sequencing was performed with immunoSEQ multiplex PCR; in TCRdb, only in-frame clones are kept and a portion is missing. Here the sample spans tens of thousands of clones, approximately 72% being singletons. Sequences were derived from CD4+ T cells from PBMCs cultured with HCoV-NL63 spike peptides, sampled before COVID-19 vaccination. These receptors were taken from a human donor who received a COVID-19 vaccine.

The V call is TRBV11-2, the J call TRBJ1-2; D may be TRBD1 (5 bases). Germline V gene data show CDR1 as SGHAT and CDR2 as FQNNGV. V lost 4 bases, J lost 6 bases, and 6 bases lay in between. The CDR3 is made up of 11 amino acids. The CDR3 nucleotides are TGTGCCAGCAGCTCACAGGATGGCTACACCTTC. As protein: CASSSQDGYTF.

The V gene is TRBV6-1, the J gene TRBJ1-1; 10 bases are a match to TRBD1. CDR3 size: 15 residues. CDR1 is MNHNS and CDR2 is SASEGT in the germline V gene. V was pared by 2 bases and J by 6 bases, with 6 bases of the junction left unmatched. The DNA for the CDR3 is TGTGCCAGCAGTGAACGGGACAGGGGTTTAGCTGAAGCTTTCTTT. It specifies CASSERDRGLAEAFF.

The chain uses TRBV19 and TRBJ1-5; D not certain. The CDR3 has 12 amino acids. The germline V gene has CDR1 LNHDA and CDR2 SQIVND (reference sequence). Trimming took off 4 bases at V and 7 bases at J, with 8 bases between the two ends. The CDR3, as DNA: TGTGCCAGTAGTACCCTAGCCCAGCCCCAGCATTTT. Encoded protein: CASSTLAQPQHF.

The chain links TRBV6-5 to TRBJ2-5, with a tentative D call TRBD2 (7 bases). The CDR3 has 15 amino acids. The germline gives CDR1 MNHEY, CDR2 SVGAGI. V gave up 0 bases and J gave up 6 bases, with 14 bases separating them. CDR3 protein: CASSYSRGGSKTQYF. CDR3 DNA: TGTGCCAGCAGTTACTCGAGGGGGGGCAGTAAGACCCAGTACTTC.

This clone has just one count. CDR3 amino acids: CATSDFSPGTGLVETQYF. CDR3 in DNA: TGTGCCACCAGTGATTTCAGTCCCGGGACAGGGTTGGTAGAGACCCAGTACTTC. The V call is TRBV24-1, the J call TRBJ2-5; 9 nucleotides agree with TRBD1. Losses at the gene ends were 1 base for V and 4 bases for J; bases not matched to a gene: 12. There are 18 residues in the CDR3. Germline values: CDR1 KGHDR, CDR2 SFDVKD.

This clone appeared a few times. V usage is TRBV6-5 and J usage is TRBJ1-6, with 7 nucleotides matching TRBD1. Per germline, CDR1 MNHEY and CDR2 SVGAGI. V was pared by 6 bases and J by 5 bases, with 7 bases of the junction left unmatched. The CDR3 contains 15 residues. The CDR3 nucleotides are TGTGCCAGCAGCCGTCACGGGACAGATAATTCACCCCTCCACTTT. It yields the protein CASSRHGTDNSPLHF.

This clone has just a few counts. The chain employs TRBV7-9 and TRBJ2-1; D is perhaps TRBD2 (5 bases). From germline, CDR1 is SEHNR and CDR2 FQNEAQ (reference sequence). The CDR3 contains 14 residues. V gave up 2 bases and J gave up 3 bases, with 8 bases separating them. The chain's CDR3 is CASSLRGGYNEQFF. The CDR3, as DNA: TGTGCCAGCAGCTTACGCGGAGGCTACAATGAGCAGTTCTTC.

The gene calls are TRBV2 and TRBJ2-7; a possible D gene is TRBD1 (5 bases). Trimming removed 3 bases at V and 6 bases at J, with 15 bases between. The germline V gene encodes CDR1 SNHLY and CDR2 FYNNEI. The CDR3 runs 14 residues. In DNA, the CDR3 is TGTGCCAGCAGTGAGCTAGGCAGGGTTTCCGAGCAGTACGTC. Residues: CASSELGRVSEQYV.

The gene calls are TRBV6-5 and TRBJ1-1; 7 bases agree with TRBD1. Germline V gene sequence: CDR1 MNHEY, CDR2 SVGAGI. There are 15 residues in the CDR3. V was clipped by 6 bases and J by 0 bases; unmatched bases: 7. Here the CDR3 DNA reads TGTGCCAGCAGGAGGACAGGAGTTATGAACACTGAAGCTTTCTTT. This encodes CASRRTGVMNTEAFF.

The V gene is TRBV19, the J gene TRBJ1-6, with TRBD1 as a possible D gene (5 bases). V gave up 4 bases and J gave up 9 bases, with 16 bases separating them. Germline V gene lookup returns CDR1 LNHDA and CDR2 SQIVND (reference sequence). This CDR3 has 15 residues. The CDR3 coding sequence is TGTGCCAGTAGTAGGTCCCAGGGCCTTGGTTCACCCCTCCACTTT. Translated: CASSRSQGLGSPLHF.